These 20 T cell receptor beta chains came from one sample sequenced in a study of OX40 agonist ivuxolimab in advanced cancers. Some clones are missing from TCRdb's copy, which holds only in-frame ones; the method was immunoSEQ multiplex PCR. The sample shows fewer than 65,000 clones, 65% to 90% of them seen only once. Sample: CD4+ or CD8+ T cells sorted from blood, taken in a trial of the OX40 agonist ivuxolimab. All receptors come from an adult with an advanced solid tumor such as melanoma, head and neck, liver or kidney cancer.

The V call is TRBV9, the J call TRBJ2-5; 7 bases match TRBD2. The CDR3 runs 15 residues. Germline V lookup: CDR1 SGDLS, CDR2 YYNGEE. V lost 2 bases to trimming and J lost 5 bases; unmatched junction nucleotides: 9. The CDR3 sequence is CASSVPAGVSETQYF. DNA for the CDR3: TGTGCCAGCAGCGTTCCGGCGGGAGTCTCTGAGACCCAGTACTTC.

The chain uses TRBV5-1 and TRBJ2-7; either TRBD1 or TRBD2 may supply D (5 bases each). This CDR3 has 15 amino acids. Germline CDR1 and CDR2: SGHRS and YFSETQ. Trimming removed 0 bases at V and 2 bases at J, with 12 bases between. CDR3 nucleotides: TGCGCCAGCAGCTTGGCCGGGACGCAAGCCTACGAGCAGTACTTC. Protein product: CASSLAGTQAYEQYF.

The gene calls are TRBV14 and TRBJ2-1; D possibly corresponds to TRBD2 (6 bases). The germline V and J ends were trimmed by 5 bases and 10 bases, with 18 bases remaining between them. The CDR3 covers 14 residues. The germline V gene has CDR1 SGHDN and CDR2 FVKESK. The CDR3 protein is CASSSGLPSGEQFF. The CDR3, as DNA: TGTGCCAGCAGCTCGGGACTCCCCTCGGGGGAGCAGTTCTTC.

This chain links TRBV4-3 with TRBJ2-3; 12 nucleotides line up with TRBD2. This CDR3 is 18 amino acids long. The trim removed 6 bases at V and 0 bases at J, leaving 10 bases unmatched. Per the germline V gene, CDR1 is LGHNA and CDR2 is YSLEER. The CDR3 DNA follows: TGCGCCAGCAGGCGAGGGGCTAGCGGGGGGGCTAGCACAGATACGCAGTATTTT. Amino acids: CASRRGASGGASTDTQYF.

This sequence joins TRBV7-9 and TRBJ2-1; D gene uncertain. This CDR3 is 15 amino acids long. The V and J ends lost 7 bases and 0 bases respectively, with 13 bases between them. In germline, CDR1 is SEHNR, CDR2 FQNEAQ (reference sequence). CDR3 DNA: TGTGCCAGCACCCGGACCCCCGGCTCCTACAATGAGCAGTTCTTC. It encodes CASTRTPGSYNEQFF.

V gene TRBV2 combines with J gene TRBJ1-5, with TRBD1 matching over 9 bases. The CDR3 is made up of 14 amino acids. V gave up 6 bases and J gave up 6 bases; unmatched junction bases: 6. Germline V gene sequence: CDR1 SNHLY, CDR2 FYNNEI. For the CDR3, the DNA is TGTGCCAGCAGACAACAGGGGGCGATTCAGCCCCAGCATTTT. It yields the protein CASRQQGAIQPQHF.

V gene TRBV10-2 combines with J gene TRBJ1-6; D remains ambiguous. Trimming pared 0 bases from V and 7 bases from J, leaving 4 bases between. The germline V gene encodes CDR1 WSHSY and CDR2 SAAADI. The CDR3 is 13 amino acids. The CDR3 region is CASSESQNSPLHF. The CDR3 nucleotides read TGCGCCAGCAGTGAGTCACAGAATTCACCCCTCCACTTT.

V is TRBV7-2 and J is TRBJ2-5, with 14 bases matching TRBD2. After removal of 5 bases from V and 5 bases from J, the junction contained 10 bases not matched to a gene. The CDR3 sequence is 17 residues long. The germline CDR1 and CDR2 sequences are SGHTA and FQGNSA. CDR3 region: CASSPYGLAGGGETQYF. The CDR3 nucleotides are TGTGCCAGCAGCCCCTACGGACTAGCGGGGGGAGGTGAGACCCAGTACTTC.

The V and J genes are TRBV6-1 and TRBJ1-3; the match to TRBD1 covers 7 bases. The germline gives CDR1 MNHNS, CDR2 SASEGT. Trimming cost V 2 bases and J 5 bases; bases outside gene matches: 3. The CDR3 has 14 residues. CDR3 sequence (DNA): TGTGCCAGCAGTGAATGGACAGGTAGAAACACCATATATTTT. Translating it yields CASSEWTGRNTIYF.

CDR3 sequence: CASSEWGQGETQYF. In DNA form, the CDR3 reads TGTGCCAGCAGTGAATGGGGACAGGGAGAGACCCAGTACTTC. The chain uses TRBV25-1 and TRBJ2-5; 9 bases are a match to TRBD1. The CDR3 is made up of 14 amino acids. Looked up from germline, CDR1 is MGHDK and CDR2 is SYGVNS. V was clipped by 1 base and J by 4 bases; unmatched bases: 1.

The CDR3 DNA sequence: TGTGCCAGCAGCTTGGGTACCTGGACCCGGGACAGAGATCAAGAGACCCAGTACTTC. This encodes CASSLGTWTRDRDQETQYF. The chain is built from TRBV11-2 and TRBJ2-5; 7 bases match TRBD1. The CDR3 sequence is 19 residues long. Germline V gene sequence: CDR1 SGHAT, CDR2 FQNNGV. The trim removed 3 bases at V and 2 bases at J, leaving 18 bases unmatched. Full variable domain (missing parts from reference TRBV11-2 and TRBJ2-5): EAGVAQSPRYKIIEKRQSVAFWCNPISGHATLYWYQQILGQGPKLLIQFQNNGVVDDSQLPKDRFSAERLKGVDSTLKIQPAKLEDSAVYLCASSLGTWTRDRDQETQYFGPGTRLLVL.

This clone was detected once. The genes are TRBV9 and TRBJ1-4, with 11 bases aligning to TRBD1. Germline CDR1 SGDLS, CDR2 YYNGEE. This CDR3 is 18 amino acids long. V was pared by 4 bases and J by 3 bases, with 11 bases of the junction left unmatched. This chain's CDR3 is CASSPSLQGQGANEKLFF. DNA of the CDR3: TGTGCCAGCAGCCCGAGCCTTCAGGGACAGGGGGCTAATGAAAAACTGTTTTTT.

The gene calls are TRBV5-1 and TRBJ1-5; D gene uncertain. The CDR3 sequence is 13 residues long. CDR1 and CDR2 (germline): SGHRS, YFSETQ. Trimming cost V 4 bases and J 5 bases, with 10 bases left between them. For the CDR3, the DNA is TGCGCCAGCAGCGAGGATGGATATCAGCCCCAGCATTTT. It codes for CASSEDGYQPQHF. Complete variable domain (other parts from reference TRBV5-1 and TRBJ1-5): KAGVTQTPRYLIKTRGQQVTLSCSPISGHRSVSWYQQTPGQGLQFLFEYFSETQRNKGNFPGRFSGRQFSNSRSEMNVSTLELGDSALYLCASSEDGYQPQHFGDGTRLSIL.

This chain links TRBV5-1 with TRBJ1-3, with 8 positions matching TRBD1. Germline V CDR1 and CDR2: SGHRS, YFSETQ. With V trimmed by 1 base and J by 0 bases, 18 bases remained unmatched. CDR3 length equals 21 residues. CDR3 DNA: TGCGCCAGCAGCTTGAACCTCTCCGGGACAGGCCCGCGGATCTCTGGAAACACCATATATTTT. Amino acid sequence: CASSLNLSGTGPRISGNTIYF.

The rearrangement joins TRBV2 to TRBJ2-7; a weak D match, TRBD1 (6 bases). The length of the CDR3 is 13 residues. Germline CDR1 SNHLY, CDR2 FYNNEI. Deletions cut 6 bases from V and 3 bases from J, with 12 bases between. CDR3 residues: CASRQGFDYEQYF. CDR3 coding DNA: TGTGCCAGCAGACAGGGTTTTGACTACGAGCAGTACTTC. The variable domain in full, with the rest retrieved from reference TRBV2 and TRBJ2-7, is EPEVTQTPSHQVTQMGQEVILRCVPISNHLYFYWYRQILGQKVEFLVSFYNNEISEKSEIFDDQFSVERPDGSNFTLKIRSTKLEDSAMYFCASRQGFDYEQYFGPGTRLTVT.

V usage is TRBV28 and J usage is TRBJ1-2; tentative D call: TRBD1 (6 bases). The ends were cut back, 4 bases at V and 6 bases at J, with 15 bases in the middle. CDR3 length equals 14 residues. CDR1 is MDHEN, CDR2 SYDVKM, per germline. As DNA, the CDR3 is TGTGCCAGCAGTTCCTCAGGGGCCGCCCATGGCTACACCTTC. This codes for CASSSSGAAHGYTF.

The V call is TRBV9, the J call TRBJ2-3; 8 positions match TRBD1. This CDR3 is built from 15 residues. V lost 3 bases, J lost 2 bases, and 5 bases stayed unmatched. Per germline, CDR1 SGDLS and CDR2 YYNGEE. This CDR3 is CASSDRGALTDTQYF. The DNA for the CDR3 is TGTGCCAGCAGCGACAGGGGGGCGCTCACAGATACGCAGTATTTT.

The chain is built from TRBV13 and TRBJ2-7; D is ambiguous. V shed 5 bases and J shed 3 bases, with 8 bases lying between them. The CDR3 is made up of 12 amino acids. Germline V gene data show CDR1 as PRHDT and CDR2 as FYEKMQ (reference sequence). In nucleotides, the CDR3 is TGTGCCAGCAGCGCGGACGGCTACGAGCAGTACTTC. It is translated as CASSADGYEQYF.

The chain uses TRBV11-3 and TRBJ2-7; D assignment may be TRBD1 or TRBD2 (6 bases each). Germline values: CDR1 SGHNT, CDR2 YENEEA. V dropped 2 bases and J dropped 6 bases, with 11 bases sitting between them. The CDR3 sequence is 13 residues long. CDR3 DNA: TGTGCCAGCAGCTTATTACAGGGACTCGAGCAGTACTTC. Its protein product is CASSLLQGLEQYF.

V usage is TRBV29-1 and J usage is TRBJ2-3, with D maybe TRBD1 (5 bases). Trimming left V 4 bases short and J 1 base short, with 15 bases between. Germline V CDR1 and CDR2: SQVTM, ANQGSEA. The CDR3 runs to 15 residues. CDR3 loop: CSVGKGLIGTDTQYF. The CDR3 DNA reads TGCAGCGTTGGGAAGGGGCTGATCGGCACAGATACGCAGTATTTT.